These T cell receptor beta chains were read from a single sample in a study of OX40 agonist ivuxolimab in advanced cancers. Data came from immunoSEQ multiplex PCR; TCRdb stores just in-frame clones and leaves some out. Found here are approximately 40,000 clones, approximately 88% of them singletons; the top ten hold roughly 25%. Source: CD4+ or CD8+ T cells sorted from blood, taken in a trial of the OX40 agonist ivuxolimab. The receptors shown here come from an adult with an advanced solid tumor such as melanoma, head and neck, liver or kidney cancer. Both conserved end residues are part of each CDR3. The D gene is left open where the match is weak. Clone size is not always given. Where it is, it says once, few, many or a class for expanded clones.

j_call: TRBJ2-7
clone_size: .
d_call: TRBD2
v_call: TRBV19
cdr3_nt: TGTGCCAGTAGTTGGGGGGGAGACCTCTCCTACGAGCAGTACTTC
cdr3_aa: CASSWGGDLSYEQYF

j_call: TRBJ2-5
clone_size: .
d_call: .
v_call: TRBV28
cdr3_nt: TGTGCCAGCAGTTTTCCACCGGACGGAACTCAAGAGACCCAGTACTTC
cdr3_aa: CASSFPPDGTQETQYF

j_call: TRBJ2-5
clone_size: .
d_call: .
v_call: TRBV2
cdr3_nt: TGTGCCAGCAGCGCACCTAACACGGAAGAGACCCAGTACTTC
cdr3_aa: CASSAPNTEETQYF

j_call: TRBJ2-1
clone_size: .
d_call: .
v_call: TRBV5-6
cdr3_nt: TGTGCCAGCAGCTTGGCGGGAAGCTCTGTTGAGCAGTTCTTC
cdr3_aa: CASSLAGSSVEQFF

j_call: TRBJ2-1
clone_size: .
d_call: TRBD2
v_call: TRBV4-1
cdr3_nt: TGCGCCAGCAGCCAAGATCCGGCTAGCGGGGGTGAGCAGTTCTTC
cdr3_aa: CASSQDPASGGEQFF

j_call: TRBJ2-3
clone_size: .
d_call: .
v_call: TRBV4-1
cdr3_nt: TGCGCCAGCAGCCCCAGGACTTCCTCCTACACAGATACGCAGTATTTT
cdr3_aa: CASSPRTSSYTDTQYF

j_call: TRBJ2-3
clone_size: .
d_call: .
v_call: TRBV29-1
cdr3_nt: TGCAGCGTTGAGACAGGAGATACGCAGTATTTT
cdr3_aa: CSVETGDTQYF

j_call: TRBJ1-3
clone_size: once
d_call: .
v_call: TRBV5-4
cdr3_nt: TGTGCCAGCAGCTTAGAGTCTCCTGGAAACACCATATATTTT
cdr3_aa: CASSLESPGNTIYF

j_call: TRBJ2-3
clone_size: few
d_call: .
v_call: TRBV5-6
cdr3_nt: TGTGCCAGCAGGGTGAGGGGGTCGCAGGATACGCAGTATTTT
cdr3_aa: CASRVRGSQDTQYF

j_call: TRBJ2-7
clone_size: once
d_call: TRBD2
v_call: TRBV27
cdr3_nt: TGTGCCAGCAGTTTGATAACTAGCGGGAGCCACGAGCAGTACTTC
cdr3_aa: CASSLITSGSHEQYF

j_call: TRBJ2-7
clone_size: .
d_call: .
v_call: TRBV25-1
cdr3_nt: TGTGCCAGCAGCCCCCTTAGCTCCTACGAGCAGTACTTC
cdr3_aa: CASSPLSSYEQYF

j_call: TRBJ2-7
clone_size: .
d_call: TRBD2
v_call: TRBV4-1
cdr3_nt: TGCGCCAGCAGTCACCGGACTAGCGGGGCCTACGAGCAGTACTTC
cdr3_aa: CASSHRTSGAYEQYF

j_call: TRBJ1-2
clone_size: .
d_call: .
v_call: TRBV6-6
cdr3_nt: TGTGCCAGCAGTAAACAGTCTTACAGGGACTATGGCTACACCTTC
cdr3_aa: CASSKQSYRDYGYTF

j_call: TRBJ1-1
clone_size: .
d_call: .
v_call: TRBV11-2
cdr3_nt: TGTGCCAGCAGCTCGCCGGGACGCCAGACTATGAACACTGAAGCTTTCTTT
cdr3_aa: CASSSPGRQTMNTEAFF

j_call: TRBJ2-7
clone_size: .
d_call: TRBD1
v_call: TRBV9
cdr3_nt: TGTGCCAGCAGCGTTGGCGGTCGGACAGGGGGCTCCTACGAGCAGTACTTC
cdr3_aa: CASSVGGRTGGSYEQYF

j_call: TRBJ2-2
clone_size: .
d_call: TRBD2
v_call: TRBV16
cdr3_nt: TGTGCCAGCAGCCGGACTAGCGGGATGACTATTAGCGCGAACACCGGGGAGCTGTTTTTT
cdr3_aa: CASSRTSGMTISANTGELFF

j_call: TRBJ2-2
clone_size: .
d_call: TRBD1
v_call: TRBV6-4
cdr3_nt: TGTGCCAGCAAATCCGGGACAGGGGGCGATCCCGGGGAGCTGTTTTTT
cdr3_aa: CASKSGTGGDPGELFF

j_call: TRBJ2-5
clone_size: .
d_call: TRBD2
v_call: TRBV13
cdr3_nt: TGTGCCAGCAGCTCCCGGACTAGCGGGCGACAAGAGACCCAGTACTTC
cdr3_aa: CASSSRTSGRQETQYF

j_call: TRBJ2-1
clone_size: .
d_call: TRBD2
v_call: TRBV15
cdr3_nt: TGTGCCACCAGCGGCGGGACTAGCGGGATCAATGAGCAGTTCTTC
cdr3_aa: CATSGGTSGINEQFF

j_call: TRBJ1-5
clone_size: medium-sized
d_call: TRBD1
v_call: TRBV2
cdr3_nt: TGTGCCAGCAGTGAAAGAACAGGGGAAAATCAGCCCCAGCATTTT
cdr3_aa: CASSERTGENQPQHF

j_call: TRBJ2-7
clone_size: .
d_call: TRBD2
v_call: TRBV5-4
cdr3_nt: TGTGCCAGCAGCTTGGTCGCGGGAGCTCACAACGAGCAGTACTTC
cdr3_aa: CASSLVAGAHNEQYF

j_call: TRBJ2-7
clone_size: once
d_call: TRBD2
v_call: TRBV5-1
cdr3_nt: TGCGCCAGCAGCCCGGAGACTAGCGGATACTACGAGCAGTACTTC
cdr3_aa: CASSPETSGYYEQYF

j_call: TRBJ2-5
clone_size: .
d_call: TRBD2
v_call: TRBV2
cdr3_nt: TGTGCCACCTCCGGGACTAGCGGGCCGCAAGAGACCCAGTACTTC
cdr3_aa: CATSGTSGPQETQYF

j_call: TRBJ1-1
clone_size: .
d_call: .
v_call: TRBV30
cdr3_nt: TGTGCCTGGACATATGGGGCATTCACTGAAGCTTTCTTT
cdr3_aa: CAWTYGAFTEAFF

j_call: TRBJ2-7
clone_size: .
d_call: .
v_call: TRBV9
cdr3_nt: TGTGCCAGCAGCGTGGGGGCGGGAGCAGCATACGAGCAGTACTTC
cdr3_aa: CASSVGAGAAYEQYF

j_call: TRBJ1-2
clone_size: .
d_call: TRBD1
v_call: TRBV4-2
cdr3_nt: TGTGCCAGCAGCCCCAGGGGGGTTAACTATGGCTACACCTTC
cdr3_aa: CASSPRGVNYGYTF

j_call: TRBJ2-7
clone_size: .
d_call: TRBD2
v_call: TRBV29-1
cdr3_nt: TGCAGCGTTGAAACAATAACTAGCGGGAGCTACGAGCAGTACTTC
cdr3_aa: CSVETITSGSYEQYF

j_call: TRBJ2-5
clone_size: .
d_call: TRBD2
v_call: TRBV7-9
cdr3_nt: TGTGCCAGCAGCTTAGGGCGGGGGGAGACCCAGTACTTC
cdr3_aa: CASSLGRGETQYF

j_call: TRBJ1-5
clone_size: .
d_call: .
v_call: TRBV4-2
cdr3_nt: TGTGCCAGCAGCCAAGACAGGTATAGCAATCAGCCCCAGCATTTT
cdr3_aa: CASSQDRYSNQPQHF

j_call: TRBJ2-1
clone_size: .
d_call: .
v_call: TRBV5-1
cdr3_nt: TGCGCCAGCAGCTGGACGGGCTACAATGAGCAGTTCTTC
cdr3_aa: CASSWTGYNEQFF

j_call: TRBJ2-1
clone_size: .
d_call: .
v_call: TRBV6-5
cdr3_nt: TGTGCCAGCAGTTACCGCTCCGGGAGTTCCTACAATGAGCAGTTCTTC
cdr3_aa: CASSYRSGSSYNEQFF

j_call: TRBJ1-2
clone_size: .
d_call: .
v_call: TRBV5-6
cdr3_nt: TGTGCCAAGATCCCCTATGGGGTGCAAGGCTATGGCTACACCTTC
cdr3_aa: CAKIPYGVQGYGYTF

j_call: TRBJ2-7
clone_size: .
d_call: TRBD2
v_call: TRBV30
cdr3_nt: TGTGCCTGGAGTTTATTCGCGGGAGTCGAGCAGTACTTC
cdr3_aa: CAWSLFAGVEQYF

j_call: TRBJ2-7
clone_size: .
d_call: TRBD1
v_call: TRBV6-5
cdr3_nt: TGTGCCAGCAGTTACTCTGACAGGGGGATCTACGAGCAGTACTTC
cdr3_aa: CASSYSDRGIYEQYF

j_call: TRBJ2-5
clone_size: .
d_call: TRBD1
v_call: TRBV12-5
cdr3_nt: TGTGCTAGTGGTTTGGCCACAGGGGAAGAGACCCAGTACTTC
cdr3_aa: CASGLATGEETQYF

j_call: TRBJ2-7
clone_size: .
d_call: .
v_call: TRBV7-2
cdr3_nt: TGTGCCAGCAGCTTAGGGGAGGACGAGCAGTACTTC
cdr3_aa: CASSLGEDEQYF

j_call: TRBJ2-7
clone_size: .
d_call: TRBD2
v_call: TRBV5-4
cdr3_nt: TGTGCCAGCAGCTCCCGACTAGCGGGAACCCCCCACGAGCAGTACTTC
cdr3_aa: CASSSRLAGTPHEQYF

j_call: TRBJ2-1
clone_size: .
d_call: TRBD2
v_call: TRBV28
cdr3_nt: TGTGCCAGCAGTCTCGGACTAGCGAATGAGCAGTTCTTC
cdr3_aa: CASSLGLANEQFF

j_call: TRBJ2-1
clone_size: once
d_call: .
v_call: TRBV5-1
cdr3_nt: TGCGCCAGCAGCCCGTGGCCTGATCAAACCTACAATGAGCAGTTCTTC
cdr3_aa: CASSPWPDQTYNEQFF

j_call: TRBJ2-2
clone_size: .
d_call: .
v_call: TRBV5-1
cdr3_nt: TGCGCCAGCAGCTTGGCCTCGGGGAACACCGGGGAGCTGTTTTTT
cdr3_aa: CASSLASGNTGELFF

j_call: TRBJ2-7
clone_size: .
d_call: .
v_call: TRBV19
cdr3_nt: TGTGCCAGTAGTACGAACAGCGACTACGAGCAGTACTTC
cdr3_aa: CASSTNSDYEQYF

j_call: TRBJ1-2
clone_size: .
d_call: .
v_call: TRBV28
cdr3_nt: TGTGCCAGCAGTTTATATCGGACCCCTGGCTATGGCTACACCTTC
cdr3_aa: CASSLYRTPGYGYTF

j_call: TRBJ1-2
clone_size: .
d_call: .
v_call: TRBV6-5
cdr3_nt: TGTGCCAGCAGTTACGACCGCACGGGTGGCTATGGCTACACCTTC
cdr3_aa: CASSYDRTGGYGYTF

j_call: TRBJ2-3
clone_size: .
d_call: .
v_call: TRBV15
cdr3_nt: TGTGCCACCAGCAGAGAGGGGGGCGGAGCCACAGATACGCAGTATTTT
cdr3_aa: CATSREGGGATDTQYF

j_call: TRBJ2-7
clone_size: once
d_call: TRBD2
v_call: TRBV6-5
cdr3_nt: TGTGCCAGCAGTTACGAAACTAGCGGGGTCTACGAGCAGTACTTC
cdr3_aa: CASSYETSGVYEQYF

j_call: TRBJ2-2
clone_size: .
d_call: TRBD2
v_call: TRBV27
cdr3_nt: TGTGCCAGCAGTCCGAGAGCGGGAGGGGATCCCACCGGGGAGCTGTTTTTT
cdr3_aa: CASSPRAGGDPTGELFF

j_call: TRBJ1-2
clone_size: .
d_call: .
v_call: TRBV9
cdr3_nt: TGTGCCAGCAGTTACCCGGGCCCCGGCTACACCTTC
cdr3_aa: CASSYPGPGYTF

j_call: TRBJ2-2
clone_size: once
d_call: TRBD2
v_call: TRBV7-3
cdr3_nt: TGTGCCAGCAGCTCCTGGTTAGCGGGAGGGCCCACCGGGGAGCTGTTTTTT
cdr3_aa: CASSSWLAGGPTGELFF

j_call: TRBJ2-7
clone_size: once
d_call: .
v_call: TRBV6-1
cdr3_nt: TGTGCCAGCAGTGATATCGGCACAGGGTTAAGCTCCTACGAGCAGTACTTC
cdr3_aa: CASSDIGTGLSSYEQYF

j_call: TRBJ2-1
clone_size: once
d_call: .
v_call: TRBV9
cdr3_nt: TGTGCCAGCAGCGTAGGAGGGGTTAGGGACTTACAGTTCTTC
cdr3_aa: CASSVGGVRDLQFF

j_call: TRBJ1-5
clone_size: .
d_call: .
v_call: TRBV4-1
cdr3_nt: TGCGCCAGCAGCCAAGGAAATCAGCCCCAGCATTTT
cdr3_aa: CASSQGNQPQHF

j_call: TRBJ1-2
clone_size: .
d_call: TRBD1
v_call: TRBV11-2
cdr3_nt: TGTGCCAGCAGCTTAGGGACAGGGTTTTATGGCTACACCTTC
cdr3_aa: CASSLGTGFYGYTF

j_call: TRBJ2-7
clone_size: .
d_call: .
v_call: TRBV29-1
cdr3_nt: TGCAGCGTTGTGTTGGGCAATCCTAGCTACGAGCAGTACTTC
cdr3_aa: CSVVLGNPSYEQYF

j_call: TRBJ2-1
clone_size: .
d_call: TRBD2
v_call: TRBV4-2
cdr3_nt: TGTGCCAGCAGAAAGGGACTAGCGGAATACAATGAGCAGTTCTTC
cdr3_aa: CASRKGLAEYNEQFF

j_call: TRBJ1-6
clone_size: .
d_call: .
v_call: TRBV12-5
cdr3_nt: TGTGCTAGTGGGGGGGGAACCCTCCACTTT
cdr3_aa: CASGGGTLHF

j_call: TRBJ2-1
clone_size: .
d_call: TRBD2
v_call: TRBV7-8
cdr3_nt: TGTGCCAGCAGCTCCGATCCAGGACTAGCTGTGGATGAGCAGTTCTTC
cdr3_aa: CASSSDPGLAVDEQFF

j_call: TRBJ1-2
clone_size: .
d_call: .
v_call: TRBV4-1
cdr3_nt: TGCGCCAGCAGCTATCGGACGGAGGAGTATGGCTACACCTTC
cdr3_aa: CASSYRTEEYGYTF

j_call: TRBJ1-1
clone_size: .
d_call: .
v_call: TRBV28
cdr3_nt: TGTGCCAGCAGCCTAAACCAGGTGAACACTGAAGCTTTCTTT
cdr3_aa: CASSLNQVNTEAFF

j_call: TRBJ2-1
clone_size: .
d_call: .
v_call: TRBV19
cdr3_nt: TGTGCCAGTAGTATCGACGGGGATGAGCAGTTCTTC
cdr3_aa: CASSIDGDEQFF

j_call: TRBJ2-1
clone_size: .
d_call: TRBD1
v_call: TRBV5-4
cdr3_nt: TGTGCCAGCAGCCTTGGACAGGGGAAATACAATGAGCAGTTCTTC
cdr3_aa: CASSLGQGKYNEQFF